A single sample is the source of the 16 T cell receptor beta chains below, sequenced in a study of low-dose radiotherapy and immunotherapy resistance in tumors. Using a constant-region primer together with a V-primer adapter, TCRs were subjected to around 20 PCR cycles of amplification. TCRdb fed the reads into MiXCR, producing one record per CDR3 protein. The sample records about 47,000 distinct CDR3 sequences, 12% being singletons. Time point: before trial treatment. The sample in question was PBMCs, obtained before treatment. The receptors were gathered from a female donor with ovarian cancer.

This clonotype was counted only a few times. The chain uses TRBV5-1 and TRBJ1-5; D uncertain. The CDR3 loop spans 13 amino acids. Deletions cut 3 bases from V and 4 bases from J, with 8 bases between. The V gene's germline CDR1 is SGHRS and CDR2 YFSETQ. The CDR3 sequence is CASSWGANQPQHF. CDR3 DNA sequence: TGCGCCAGCAGCTGGGGAGCGAATCAGCCCCAGCATTTT.

Ten or more counts support this clonotype. The rearrangement joins TRBV2 to TRBJ2-1, with D perhaps TRBD2 (5 bases). CDR1 is SNHLY and CDR2 is FYNNEI in the germline V gene. This CDR3 region has 14 residues. V lost 8 bases and J 2 bases, leaving 13 bases between the germline ends. The CDR3 DNA reads as TGTGCCAGCGGTGGTAGCGTCACCTACAATGAGCAGTTCTTC. As protein: CASGGSVTYNEQFF.

This clonotype was recorded at least ten times. This chain connects TRBV12-5 to TRBJ2-7; D tentatively reads TRBD1 or TRBD2 (6 bases each). V lost 2 bases to trimming and J lost 3 bases, with 11 bases between them. The CDR3 has 14 residues. Germline lookup yields CDR1 LGHNT and CDR2 FRNRAP. DNA for the CDR3: TGTGCTAGTGGTTTGATCGGAGGGGGCTACGAGCAGTACTTC. Translation gives CASGLIGGGYEQYF.

This clonotype was recorded many times. The J gene is TRBJ2-7, the V gene TRBV18, with 9 bases fitting TRBD2. Germline assignment: CDR1 KGHSH and CDR2 LQKENI. This CDR3 has 15 amino acids. V trimming: 3 bases; J trimming: 4 bases; junction bases outside the gene matches: 7. The CDR3 DNA reads TGTGCCAGCTCACCTTTAGCGGGGGACCAGTACGAGCAGTACTTC. Translation: CASSPLAGDQYEQYF. The whole variable domain, remainder taken from reference TRBV18 and TRBJ2-7, is NAGVMQNPRHLVRRRGQEARLRCSPMKGHSHVYWYRQLPEEGLKFMVYLQKENIIDESGMPKERFSAEFPKEGPSILRIQQVVRGDSAAYFCASSPLAGDQYEQYFGPGTRLTVT.

This clonotype was seen many times. The V and J genes are TRBV7-2 and TRBJ1-4, with 7 bases aligning to TRBD1. V dropped 4 bases and J dropped 11; count of bases not matched to a gene: 4. Looked up from germline, CDR1 is SGHTA and CDR2 is FQGNSA. This CDR3 has 12 residues. The CDR3 reads CASSWTGAKLFF. In DNA form, the CDR3 reads TGTGCCAGCAGCTGGACAGGCGCGAAACTGTTTTTT.

This clonotype was found many times. This chain joins TRBV5-4 and TRBJ1-2; D perhaps matches TRBD1 (5 bases). Germline V lookup: CDR1 SGHNT, CDR2 YYREEE (reference sequence). The CDR3 covers 14 residues. The V end was cut by 4 bases, the J end by 4 bases, with 14 bases between. For the CDR3, the DNA is TGTGCCAGCAGCACCCAGGGTAGTGGCTATGGCTACACCTTC. Translation: CASSTQGSGYGYTF.

This clonotype was seen a few times. V gene TRBV12-3 or TRBV12-4 combines with J gene TRBJ1-2; D remains ambiguous. V was clipped by 6 bases and J by 8 bases, with 16 bases between them. This CDR3 region has 13 residues. The CDR3 reads CASSHQVVGGYTF. In nucleotides, the CDR3 is TGTGCCAGCAGCCACCAGGTCGTGGGGGGCTACACCTTC.

As to this clonotype: Given a far larger clone just one base away, this is likely a sequencing read error. The rearrangement links TRBV5-6 to TRBJ2-7; 11 bases agree with TRBD2. The trim removed 1 base at V and 7 bases at J, leaving 7 bases unmatched. The CDR3 is 15 amino acids. Germline V gene data show CDR1 as SGHDT and CDR2 as YYEEEE. The CDR3 coding sequence is TGTGCCAGCAGCTTGAAACTAGCGGGAGTGAATGAGCAGTACTTC. Translation: CASSLKLAGVNEQYF.

Ten or more counts support this clonotype. CDR3 sequence reads: CSVRTGRNTEAFF. DNA for the CDR3: TGCAGCGTCCGGACAGGGAGGAACACTGAAGCTTTCTTT. The V call is TRBV29-1, the J call TRBJ1-1, with 8 bases fitting TRBD1. The length of the CDR3 is 13 residues. The J segment lost 1 base and the V segment lost 6 bases, leaving 4 bases of the junction unmatched. Germline CDR1 SQVTM, CDR2 ANQGSEA.

This clonotype appeared many times. The chain recombines TRBV2 with TRBJ2-5; D is undetermined. Trimming shortened V by 6 bases and J by 5 bases, and 10 bases separated the two germline ends. The CDR3 consists of 12 residues. Germline V gives CDR1 SNHLY, CDR2 FYNNEI. CDR3 protein: CASRPDWETQYF. CDR3 DNA sequence: TGTGCCAGCAGGCCTGATTGGGAGACCCAGTACTTC.

This chain uses TRBV5-5 with TRBJ1-5; D may be TRBD1 (6 bases). There are 15 residues in the CDR3. Trimming left V 4 bases short and J 5 bases short, with 16 bases between. Germline V gene lookup returns CDR1 SGHKS and CDR2 YYEKEE (reference sequence). DNA of the CDR3: TGTGCCAGCAGCCACCTGGGCAGGGGTGATCAGCCCCAGCATTTT. Translated: CASSHLGRGDQPQHF.

There are a few counts of this clonotype. The rearrangement joins TRBV19 to TRBJ1-6; D is uncertain. The CDR3 extends over 15 amino acids. V lost 7 bases and J lost 0, with 10 bases in between. CDR1 is LNHDA and CDR2 is SQIVND in the germline V gene (reference sequence). The CDR3 DNA is TGTGCCAGTAAGGAGGCGAGCTCCTATAATTCACCCCTCCACTTT. Residues: CASKEASSYNSPLHF.

The table lists this clonotype with a few counts. Here the CDR3 DNA reads TGTGCCACCAGGGACAGGGGGAATGAGCAGTTCTTC. Protein: CATRDRGNEQFF. The chain has TRBV6-5 and TRBJ2-1, with 11 bases lining up with TRBD1. Germline V gene lookup returns CDR1 MNHEY and CDR2 SVGAGI. This CDR3 is built from 12 residues. V lost 10 bases and J lost 7; bases outside the gene matches: 3.

For this clonotype: One base away lies a much larger clone, so this may be a sequencing read error. The chain couples TRBV21-1 to TRBJ1-6. TRBV21-1 is an annotated pseudogene. CDR3 length equals 15 residues. The CDR3: CASSLTSSYNSPLHF. In nucleotides, the CDR3 is TGTGCCAGCAGCCTGACGAGCTCCTATAATTCACCCCTCCACTTT.

This clonotype was recorded many times. The junction departs from the called germline gene at one end, perhaps through a read error. This chain joins TRBV27 and TRBJ2-1; 10 positions agree with TRBD2. The CDR3 is 17 residues long. Germline V lookup: CDR1 MNHEY, CDR2 SMNVEV (reference sequence). CDR3 loop: CASSLSSNSGRSNEQFF. The CDR3 DNA is TGTGCCAGCAGTCTATCCTCGAATAGCGGGAGGTCCAATGAGCAGTTCTTC.

This clonotype was found many times. The chain carries TRBV5-1 and TRBJ2-1; tentative D call: TRBD2 (6 bases). The V end lost 4 bases, the J end lost 10 bases, and 18 bases lay between the germline ends. Germline CDR1 reads SGHRS; CDR2 reads YFSETQ. The CDR3 is made up of 14 amino acids. This CDR3 is CASSPLRPGDEQFF. CDR3 in DNA: TGCGCCAGCAGCCCCCTTCGCCCGGGGGACGAGCAGTTCTTC.